This T cell receptor beta chain came from a study of T-cell reconstitution after alpha-beta-depleted transplantation in children. The CDR3 loop spans 14 amino acids. V was trimmed by 1 base and J by 11 bases, leaving 12 bases between them. During its preparation, the TCRbeta library received unique molecular identifiers. Via MiXCR, TCRdb re-called the PCR reads, giving one row per CDR3 protein. The sample gives roughly 500,000 distinct CDR3 sequences, approximately 16% of which show up once; about 3.1% is in the top ten. The genes are TRBV12-3 or TRBV12-4 and TRBJ1-6; D is ambiguous. The receptor was isolated from a human donor who donated a stem cell graft to a child with acute lymphoblastic leukemia. The sequencing used PBMCs from the stem cell graft donor, collected from the stem cell graft. This CDR3 is CASSLGGMVAPLHF. The CDR3 bases are TGTGCCAGCAGTTTAGGGGGAATGGTAGCACCCCTCCACTTT.